This is a list of T cell receptor beta chains from one sample in a study of T cells in Graves' hyperthyroidism and ophthalmopathy. TCRdb analysed the multiplex PCR reads with MiXCR anew, one entry per CDR3 protein. The table records about 590,000 distinct CDR3 sequences, more than 13% of them present only once. Sequencing input: blood. All receptors derive from a woman younger than 35 with Graves' ophthalmopathy. Each CDR3 is given with its conserved first and last residue.

CDR3 protein,V gene,J gene,CDR3 length
CASSSGTEGYTF,TRBV6-1,TRBJ1-2,12
CASSQLSQANNEQFF,TRBV7-8,TRBJ2-1,15
CASSAAGQANTGELFF,TRBV2,TRBJ2-2,16
CASSDRGQANTEAFF,TRBV18,TRBJ1-1,15
CSANGLAEAPYEQYF,TRBV29-1,TRBJ2-7,15
CASSTYPVTGAYEQYF,TRBV7-2,TRBJ2-7,16
CSARDLSWGRGGTYEQYF,TRBV20-1,TRBJ2-7,18
CASRMALSYEQYF,TRBV6-2/TRBV6-3,TRBJ2-7,13
CSVETVPRQGGRYRGYTF,TRBV29-1,TRBJ1-2,18
CASSFGTAVNQPQHF,TRBV5-6,TRBJ1-5,15
CSARLITSFGVEQFF,TRBV20-1,TRBJ2-1,15
CAIRGQGDRTGELFF,TRBV10-3,TRBJ2-2,15
CASSYSGQPGTDTQYF,TRBV6-6,TRBJ2-3,16
CSASIRGGASYQTQYF,TRBV20-1,TRBJ2-5,16
CAITPGGAEAFF,TRBV12-3/TRBV12-4,TRBJ1-1,12
CASSSLAGGTDTQYF,TRBV7-9,TRBJ2-3,15
CASAGTSGRPAGHNEQFF,TRBV2,TRBJ2-1,18
CASSFRANTENNEQFF,TRBV12-3/TRBV12-4,TRBJ2-1,16
CASSYSTRDRWQETQYF,TRBV6-5,TRBJ2-5,17
CASRWASNTGELFF,TRBV4-3,TRBJ2-2,14
CASSLYPGLAGNPGELFF,TRBV27,TRBJ2-2,18
CASQKHREKANTGELFF,TRBV7-2,TRBJ2-2,17
CASSTETGGRNIQYF,TRBV12-3/TRBV12-4,TRBJ2-4,15